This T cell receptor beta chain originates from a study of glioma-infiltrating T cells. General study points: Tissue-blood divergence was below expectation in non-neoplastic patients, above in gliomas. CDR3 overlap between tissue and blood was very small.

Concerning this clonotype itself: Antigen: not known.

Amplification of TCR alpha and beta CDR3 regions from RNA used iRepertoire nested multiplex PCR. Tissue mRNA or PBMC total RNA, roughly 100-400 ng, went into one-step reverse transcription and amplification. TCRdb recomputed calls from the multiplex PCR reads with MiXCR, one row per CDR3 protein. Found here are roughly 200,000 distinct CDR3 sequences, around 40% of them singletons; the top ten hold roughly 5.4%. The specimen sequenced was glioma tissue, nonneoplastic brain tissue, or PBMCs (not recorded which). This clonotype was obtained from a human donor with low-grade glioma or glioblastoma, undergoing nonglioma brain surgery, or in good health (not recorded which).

The CDR3 nucleotides read TGTGCCAGCAGGCCGGGACTAGCGGGAGTGTATTTT. Encoded protein: CASRPGLAGVYF. This sequence joins TRBV12-3 or TRBV12-4 and TRBJ2-3; 14 bases align to TRBD2. The CDR3 length is 12 residues. The V segment lost 6 bases and the J segment 14 bases; nucleotides outside the gene matches: 4.